Listed here are 3 T cell receptor beta chains from one sample, sequenced in a study of T cells in Graves' hyperthyroidism and ophthalmopathy. TCR beta CDR3 sequences were amplified from RNA transcripts. RT-PCR in the first round (using the HTBI primer set) targeted the TCR CDR3. Each CDR3 protein gets one entry after TCRdb re-called the multiplex PCR reads with MiXCR. This sample has over 300,000 distinct CDR3 sequences, with roughly 15% found just once. The specimen sequenced was blood. The receptors shown here come from a woman between 40 and 55 years old with Graves' ophthalmopathy.

This clonotype is termed medium-sized. J is TRBJ1-5 and V is TRBV28; TRBD1 matches 9 bases. The CDR3 totals 15 residues. V trimming: 6 bases; J trimming: 4 bases; junction bases outside the gene matches: 7. Germline assignment: CDR1 MDHEN and CDR2 SYDVKM. CDR3 region: CASSPQGARNQPQHF. The CDR3 nucleotides are TGTGCCAGCAGCCCACAGGGGGCGCGAAATCAGCCCCAGCATTTT.

V and J are TRBV11-2 and TRBJ2-2; 7 bases agree with TRBD1. Per the germline V gene, CDR1 is SGHAT and CDR2 is FQNNGV. With 5 bases clipped from V and 6 bases from J, the junction kept 12 bases outside the gene matches. CDR3 length equals 16 residues. The CDR3 is CASSPRQGSGPGELFF. The CDR3 DNA follows: TGTGCCAGCAGCCCAAGACAGGGATCCGGACCCGGGGAGCTGTTTTTT.

The chain joins TRBV5-1 to TRBJ1-1; D gene ambiguous. V dropped 0 bases and J dropped 7 bases, with 10 bases sitting between them. CDR3 length: 13 residues. Germline values: CDR1 SGHRS, CDR2 YFSETQ. The CDR3 DNA sequence: TGCGCCAGCAGCTTGGCTGGGTCGGTTGAAGCTTTCTTT. Translation gives CASSLAGSVEAFF. Full variable domain (missing parts from reference TRBV5-1 and TRBJ1-1): KAGVTQTPRYLIKTRGQQVTLSCSPISGHRSVSWYQQTPGQGLQFLFEYFSETQRNKGNFPGRFSGRQFSNSRSEMNVSTLELGDSALYLCASSLAGSVEAFFGQGTRLTVV.